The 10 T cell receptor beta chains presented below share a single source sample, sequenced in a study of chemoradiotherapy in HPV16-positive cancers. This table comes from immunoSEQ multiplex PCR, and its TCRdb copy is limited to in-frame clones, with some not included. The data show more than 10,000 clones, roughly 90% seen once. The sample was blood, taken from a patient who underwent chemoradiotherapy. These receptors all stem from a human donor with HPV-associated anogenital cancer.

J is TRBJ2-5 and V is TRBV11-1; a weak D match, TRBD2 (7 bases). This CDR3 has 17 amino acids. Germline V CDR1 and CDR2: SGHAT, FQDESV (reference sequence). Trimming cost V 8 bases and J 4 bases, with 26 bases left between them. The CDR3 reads CASGLWGAGTMRETQYF. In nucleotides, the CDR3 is TGTGCCAGCGGCCTTTGGGGGGCCGGGACTATGCGAGAGACCCAGTACTTC.

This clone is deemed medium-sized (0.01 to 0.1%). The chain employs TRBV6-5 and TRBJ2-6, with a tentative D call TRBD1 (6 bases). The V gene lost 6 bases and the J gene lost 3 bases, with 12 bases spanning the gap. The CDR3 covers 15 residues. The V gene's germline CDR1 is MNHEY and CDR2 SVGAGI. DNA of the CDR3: TGTGCCAGCAGCTGGGGGCGCGATGGGGCCAACGTCCTGACTTTC. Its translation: CASSWGRDGANVLTF.

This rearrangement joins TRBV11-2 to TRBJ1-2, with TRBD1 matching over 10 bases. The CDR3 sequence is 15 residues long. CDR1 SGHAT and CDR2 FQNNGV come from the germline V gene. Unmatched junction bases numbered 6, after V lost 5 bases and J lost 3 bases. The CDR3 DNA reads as TGTGCCAGCAGCCCCGGGACAGGGGCCCACTATGGCTACACCTTC. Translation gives CASSPGTGAHYGYTF. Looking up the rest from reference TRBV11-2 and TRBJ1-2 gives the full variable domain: EAGVAQSPRYKIIEKRQSVAFWCNPISGHATLYWYQQILGQGPKLLIQFQNNGVVDDSQLPKDRFSAERLKGVDSTLKIQPAKLEDSAVYLCASSPGTGAHYGYTFGSGTRLTVV.

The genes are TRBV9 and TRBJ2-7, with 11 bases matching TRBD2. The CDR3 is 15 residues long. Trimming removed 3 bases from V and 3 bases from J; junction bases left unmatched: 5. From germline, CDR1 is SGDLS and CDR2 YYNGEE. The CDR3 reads CASSGLAGGNYEQYF. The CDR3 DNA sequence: TGTGCCAGCAGCGGCCTAGCGGGGGGAAACTACGAGCAGTACTTC.

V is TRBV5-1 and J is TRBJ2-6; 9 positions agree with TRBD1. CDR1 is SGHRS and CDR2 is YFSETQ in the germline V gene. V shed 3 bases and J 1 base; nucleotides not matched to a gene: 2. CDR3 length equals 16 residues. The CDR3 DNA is TGCGCCAGCAGCTCGGGGACAGGGTCTGGGGCCAACGTCCTGACTTTC. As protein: CASSSGTGSGANVLTF.

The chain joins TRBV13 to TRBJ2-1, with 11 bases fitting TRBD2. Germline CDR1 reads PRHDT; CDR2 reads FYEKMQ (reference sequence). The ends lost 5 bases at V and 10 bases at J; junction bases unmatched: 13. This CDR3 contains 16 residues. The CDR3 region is CASSKRRLAGGTEQFF. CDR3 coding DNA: TGTGCCAGCAGCAAAAGGCGGCTAGCGGGGGGCACAGAGCAGTTCTTC.

The CDR3: CASSFGGGYEQYF. CDR3 sequence (DNA): TGTGCCAGCAGCTTTGGGGGGGGGTACGAGCAGTACTTC. The genes are TRBV11-3 and TRBJ2-7; TRBD2 agrees at 7 bases. CDR1 SGHNT and CDR2 YENEEA come from the germline V gene. Trimming cost V 3 bases and J 4 bases; bases outside gene matches: 3. This CDR3 is 13 amino acids long. Full variable domain (missing parts from reference TRBV11-3 and TRBJ2-7): EAGVVQSPRYKIIEKKQPVAFWCNPISGHNTLYWYLQNLGQGPELLIRYENEEAVDDSQLPKDRFSAERLKGVDSTLKIQPAELGDSAVYLCASSFGGGYEQYFGPGTRLTVT.

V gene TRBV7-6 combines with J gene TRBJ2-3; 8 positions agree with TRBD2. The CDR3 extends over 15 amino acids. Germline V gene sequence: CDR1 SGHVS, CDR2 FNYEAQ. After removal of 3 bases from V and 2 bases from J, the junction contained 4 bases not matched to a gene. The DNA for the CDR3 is TGTGCCAGCAGCTTTGGGACTAGGGTCACAGATACGCAGTATTTT. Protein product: CASSFGTRVTDTQYF.

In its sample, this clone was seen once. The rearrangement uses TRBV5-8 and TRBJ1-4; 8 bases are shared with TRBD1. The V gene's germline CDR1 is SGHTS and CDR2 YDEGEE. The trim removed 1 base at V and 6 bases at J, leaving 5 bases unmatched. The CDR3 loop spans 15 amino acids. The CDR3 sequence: CASSLRTGSYEKLFF. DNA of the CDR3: TGTGCCAGCAGCTTGCGGACAGGGAGTTATGAAAAACTGTTTTTT. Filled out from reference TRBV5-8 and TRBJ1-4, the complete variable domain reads EAGVTQSPTHLIKTRGQQATLRCSPISGHTSVYWYQQALGLGLQFLLWYDEGEERNRGNFPPRFSGRQFPNYSSELNVNALELEDSALYLCASSLRTGSYEKLFFGSGTQLSVL.

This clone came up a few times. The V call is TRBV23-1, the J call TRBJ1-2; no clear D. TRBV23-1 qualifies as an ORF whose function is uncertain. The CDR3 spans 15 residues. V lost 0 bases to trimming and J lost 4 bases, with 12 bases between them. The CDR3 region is CASSQSGWGSYGYTF. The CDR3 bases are TGCGCCAGCAGTCAATCCGGTTGGGGAAGCTATGGCTACACCTTC.